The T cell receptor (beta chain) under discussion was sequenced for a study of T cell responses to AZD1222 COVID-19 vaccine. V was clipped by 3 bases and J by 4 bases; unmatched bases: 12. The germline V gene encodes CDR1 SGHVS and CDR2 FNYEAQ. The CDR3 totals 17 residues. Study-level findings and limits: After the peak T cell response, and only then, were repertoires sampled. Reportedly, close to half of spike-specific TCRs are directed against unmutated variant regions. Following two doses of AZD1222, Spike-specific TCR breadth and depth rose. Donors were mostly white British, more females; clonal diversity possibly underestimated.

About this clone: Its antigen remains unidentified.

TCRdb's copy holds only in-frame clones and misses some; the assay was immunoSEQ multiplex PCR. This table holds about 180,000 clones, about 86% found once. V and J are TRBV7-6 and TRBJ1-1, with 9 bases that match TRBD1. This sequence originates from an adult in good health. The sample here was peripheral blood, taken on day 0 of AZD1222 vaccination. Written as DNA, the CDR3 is TGTGCCAGCAGCTTGGCGGGACAGGGAGTGGGTAGCACTGAAGCTTTCTTT. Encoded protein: CASSLAGQGVGSTEAFF. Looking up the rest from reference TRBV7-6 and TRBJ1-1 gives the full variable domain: GAGVSQSPRYKVTKRGQDVALRCDPISGHVSLYWYRQALGQGPEFLTYFNYEAQQDKSGLPNDRFSAERPEGSISTLTIQRTEQRDSAMYRCASSLAGQGVGSTEAFFGQGTRLTVV.